The rows below give T cell receptor beta chains drawn from one sample of a study of early T cells in non-severe SARS-CoV-2 infection. TCRdb fed the 5' RACE reads into MiXCR, producing one record per CDR3 protein. The table shows about 77,000 distinct CDR3 sequences, with 5% occurring only once. Material: whole blood, obtained at baseline. The receptors derive from an adult who was a healthcare worker with PCR-confirmed SARS-CoV-2 infection or an uninfected control (not recorded which). Both conserved end residues are part of each CDR3. A D gene is named only where the DNA matches it firmly. Clone size, where shown, is once, few, many, or a class for clones that have expanded.

CDR3 DNA	CDR3 protein	clone size	D gene	V gene	J gene
TGCGCCAGCAGCTTGCAGGACAGGAGCTCCTACAATGAGCAGTTCTTC	CASSLQDRSSYNEQFF	many	TRBD1	TRBV5-1	TRBJ2-1
TGCAGTGCTAGAGTGGGTCGTAGGGATTCACCCCTCCACTTT	CSARVGRRDSPLHF	many	-	TRBV20-1	TRBJ1-6
TGTGCCAGCAGTCAGACAGGGGTTGAGTTCTTC	CASSQTGVEFF	few	TRBD1	TRBV6-5	TRBJ2-1
TGTGCCAGCAGCCAATTGGGGGGCCCCTACGAGCAGTACTTC	CASSQLGGPYEQYF	many	-	TRBV11-2	TRBJ2-7
TGTGCCAGTAGTTTTTTAGCGGGACAGCGGGGGAACATTCAGTACTTC	CASSFLAGQRGNIQYF	many	-	TRBV19	TRBJ2-4
TGCGCCAGCAGGGAAGCCGGGACAGGGGGTAGTCAGCCCCAGCATTTT	CASREAGTGGSQPQHF	few	TRBD1	TRBV10-2	TRBJ1-5
TGTGCCAGCAGTGACCGTTACAGGCTAATGAACACTGAAGCTTTCTTT	CASSDRYRLMNTEAFF	many	-	TRBV6-6	TRBJ1-1
TGCGCCAGCAGCCCGGCGGTTGGAGGAGCAGAGACCCAGTACTTC	CASSPAVGGAETQYF	few	-	TRBV5-1	TRBJ2-5
TGTGCCAGCAGTGAAAGGGGTCCGTTTTGGGAGCTGTTTTTT	CASSERGPFWELFF	many	-	TRBV6-1	TRBJ2-2
TGCGCCAGCGTAGACTATAGATACGAGCAGTACTTC	CASVDYRYEQYF	-	-	TRBV10-2	TRBJ2-7
TGTGCCAGCAGCCGTCAAGGTCCTATATCTAGCACAGATACGCAGTATTTT	CASSRQGPISSTDTQYF	-	-	TRBV11-1	TRBJ2-3
TGTGCCATCAGTGAGTCAACTGAAGCTTTCTTT	CAISESTEAFF	-	-	TRBV10-3	TRBJ1-1
TGTGCCACCAGCATAGGGACAGGTCTCTACGAGCAGTACTTC	CATSIGTGLYEQYF	few	TRBD1	TRBV15	TRBJ2-7
TGTGCCAGCAGTTCCCGAGACAGGAACACTGAAGCTTTCTTT	CASSSRDRNTEAFF	-	-	TRBV6-1	TRBJ1-1
TGCGCCAGCACCGGGTGGCGGGAGGGGAGCACAGATACGCAGTATTTT	CASTGWREGSTDTQYF	many	TRBD2	TRBV10-2	TRBJ2-3
TGTGCCAGCAGTTTATCCTGGGCAGAATCCTACGAGCAGTACTTC	CASSLSWAESYEQYF	-	-	TRBV27	TRBJ2-7
TGTGCCAGTTGGGGGCAGCCCACAGATACGCAGTATTTT	CASWGQPTDTQYF	few	-	TRBV28	TRBJ2-3
TGTGCCAGCAGCCAACCTCAGGGGGCAACTAATGAAAAACTGTTTTTT	CASSQPQGATNEKLFF	few	TRBD1	TRBV28	TRBJ1-4
TGTGCCAGCAGTTTACCAACAGGGATTTTGGAAAAACTGTTTTTT	CASSLPTGILEKLFF	few	-	TRBV28	TRBJ1-4
TGCGCCAGCAGCCTCACCCTTAGGACAGGGGGGGACTATGGCTACACCTTC	CASSLTLRTGGDYGYTF	many	TRBD1	TRBV5-1	TRBJ1-2
TGTGCCAGCAGCTTGGAATCCGGTTGGGCAACTAATGAAAAACTGTTTTTT	CASSLESGWATNEKLFF	-	-	TRBV5-5	TRBJ1-4
TGTGCCACCAGCAGAGGGACAGGGGGAGATACGCAGTATTTT	CATSRGTGGDTQYF	few	TRBD1	TRBV15	TRBJ2-3
TGCGCCAGCAGCTTGGTCGGAGCCTTTCAAGAGACCCAGTACTTC	CASSLVGAFQETQYF	many	-	TRBV5-1	TRBJ2-5
TGTGCCAGCAGTTACGCAGGGGCGCTTGGTGGCTACACCTTC	CASSYAGALGGYTF	many	-	TRBV6-5	TRBJ1-2
TGTGCCACCCAGTTTGTGTCTTTGCAGTTCTTC	CATQFVSLQFF	many	-	TRBV27	TRBJ2-1
TGTGCCAGCAGTTTTTGGGGGAGAGGGACAGATACGCAGTATTTT	CASSFWGRGTDTQYF	many	-	TRBV12-3/TRBV12-4	TRBJ2-3
TGTGCCAGCTCAGCTACCCAAACCGGGGAGCTGTTTTTT	CASSATQTGELFF	few	-	TRBV18	TRBJ2-2
TGTGCCAGCAGTTACTCGAGGCGGGGAGACAATGAGCAGTTCTTC	CASSYSRRGDNEQFF	many	-	TRBV6-6	TRBJ2-1